This entry lists 17 T cell receptor beta chains sequenced from one sample in a study of human T cells and chemical hapten exposure (dated by TCRdb to about 2021). Libraries were constructed by RACE. The run used a NextSeq 500. Using fastp trimming at Q25 and MiXCR clonotype assembly, TCRdb reanalyzed the public sequencing data and kept in-frame beta chains. Merged by CDR3 protein, the rows form single entries marked with the most common genes and DNA. The sample has some 42,000 distinct CDR3 sequences on record, around a tenth of them singletons. More than 13% of the sample belongs to the ten largest clones. The meaning of the sample's time point label: patch test 2, 6 weeks after DPC sensitization. Explained via the paper, the treatment or condition label denotes: therapeutic diphenylcyclopropenone sensitization with weekly scalp DPC. Total RNA was extracted from unfractionated whole blood collected in Tempus Blood RNA tubes.

The input for sequencing was whole blood, taken in connection with sensitization to the hapten diphenylcyclopropenone (DPC). The receptors were sampled from a woman aged 25 to 39 with alopecia areata. Some clones in this sample may be carry-over from other donors' samples.

This chain uses TRBV28 with TRBJ2-5; 10 bases are shared with TRBD1. CDR1 and CDR2 (germline): MDHEN, SYDVKM. V lost 5 bases to trimming and J lost 1 base; unmatched junction nucleotides: 7. The CDR3 length is 16 residues. The CDR3 coding sequence is TGTGCCAGCAGTCCCCGGACAGGGGGGATCCAAGAGACCCAGTACTTC. This codes for CASSPRTGGIQETQYF. The whole variable domain, filled in from reference TRBV28 and TRBJ2-5, reads DVKVTQSSRYLVKRTGEKVFLECVQDMDHENMFWYRQDPGLGLRLIYFSYDVKMKEKGDIPEGYSVSREKKERFSLILESASTNQTSMYLCASSPRTGGIQETQYFGPGTRLLVL.

The chain combines TRBV29-1 with TRBJ2-7; 8 bases are a match to TRBD1. The CDR3 is 15 residues long. V lost 2 bases, J lost 3 bases, and 9 bases stayed unmatched. The germline gives CDR1 SQVTM, CDR2 ANQGSEA. The CDR3 nucleotides read TGCAGCGTTGAAAGCGGCAGGGGGCAATACTACGAGCAGTACTTC. Translated: CSVESGRGQYYEQYF.

This clonotype showed up just a few times. The chain recombines TRBV7-9 with TRBJ2-3; D remains ambiguous. Germline CDR1 reads SEHNR; CDR2 reads FQNEAQ (reference sequence). The length of the CDR3 is 16 residues. Deletions cut 0 bases from V and 1 base from J, with 11 bases between. The CDR3 region has the DNA TGTGCCAGCAGCTTAGCGGTTTCAGACCGCACAGATACGCAGTATTTT. Its protein is CASSLAVSDRTDTQYF.

The chain is built from TRBV19 and TRBJ2-5; D may be TRBD1 or TRBD2 (5 bases each). CDR3 size: 15 residues. Germline values: CDR1 LNHDA, CDR2 SQIVND (reference sequence). Deletions cut 4 bases from V and 6 bases from J, with 18 bases between. DNA for the CDR3: TGTGCCAGTAGTACCCGGGACCCCCCGGGAAAGACCCAGTACTTC. Protein sequence: CASSTRDPPGKTQYF. Full variable domain (remainder filled in from reference TRBV19 and TRBJ2-5): DGGITQSPKYLFRKEGQNVTLSCEQNLNHDAMYWYRQDPGQGLRLIYYSQIVNDFQKGDIAEGYSVSREKKESFPLTVTSAQKNPTAFYLCASSTRDPPGKTQYFGPGTRLLVL.

This rearrangement joins TRBV7-3 to TRBJ2-7; TRBD1 aligns across 7 bases. The V gene end was trimmed by 2 bases and the J gene end by 2 bases; junction bases not matched to a gene: 0. CDR3 size: 13 residues. Per germline, CDR1 SGHTA and CDR2 FQGTGA. CDR3 sequence (DNA): TGTGCCAGCAGCTTAGACAGGGCCTACGAGCAGTACTTC. It is translated as CASSLDRAYEQYF.

This clonotype was seen ten or more times. The V call is TRBV7-6, the J call TRBJ2-1; D unresolved. The CDR3 sequence is 13 residues long. CDR1 and CDR2 from the germline V gene are SGHVS and FNYEAQ. Trimming stripped 2 bases from V and 8 bases from J, with 10 bases between. The CDR3 DNA sequence: TGTGCCAGCAGCTTAATGATGGGCCATGAGCAGTTCTTC. Protein product: CASSLMMGHEQFF.

Comment on this clonotype: A read error is the likely source, as a far larger clone sits one nucleotide away. The rearrangement links TRBV7-2 to TRBJ2-7; D is unresolved. The CDR3 length is 11 residues. Germline V lookup: CDR1 SGHTA, CDR2 FQGNSA. The V end lost 5 bases, the J end lost 0 bases, and 2 bases lay between the germline ends. The CDR3 sequence: CASSPSYEQYF. The CDR3 bases are TGTGCCAGCAGCCCCTCCTACGAGCAGTACTTC.

This clonotype was seen ten or more times. The chain uses TRBV29-1 and TRBJ2-7; TRBD1 matches 11 bases. CDR1 is SQVTM, CDR2 ANQGSEA, per germline. Germline trimming cut 4 bases from V and 3 bases from J; bases unmatched to any gene: 2. The CDR3 is 13 amino acids. The CDR3 nucleotides are TGCAGCGTTGGGACAGGGGGCCTCTACGAGCAGTACTTC. It translates to CSVGTGGLYEQYF.

The chain has TRBV9 and TRBJ1-2; D is perhaps TRBD1 (5 bases). This CDR3 contains 13 residues. V was pared by 4 bases and J by 6 bases, with 13 bases between. Germline assignment: CDR1 SGDLS and CDR2 YYNGEE. CDR3 loop: CASSREGFNGYTF. In nucleotides, the CDR3 is TGTGCCAGCAGCCGTGAGGGGTTTAATGGCTACACCTTC. Based on the CDR3 plus reference TRBV9 and TRBJ1-2, the full variable domain is DSGVTQTPKHLITATGQRVTLRCSPRSGDLSVYWYQQSLDQGLQFLIQYYNGEERAKGNILERFSAQQFPDLHSELNLSSLELGDSALYFCASSREGFNGYTFGSGTRLTVV.

This clonotype was picked up a small number of times. The chain employs TRBV6-2 or TRBV6-3 and TRBJ2-1; D unresolved. V was shortened by 6 bases and J by 4 bases, with 4 bases between the two germline ends. CDR3 length: 11 residues. Germline-derived CDR1 and CDR2 are MNHEY and SVGEGT. This CDR3 is CASSQYNEQFF. For the CDR3, the DNA is TGTGCCAGCAGCCAATACAATGAGCAGTTCTTC.

This clonotype was seen only a few times. This chain joins TRBV2 and TRBJ2-7, with a possible D match to TRBD2 (6 bases). From germline, CDR1 is SNHLY and CDR2 FYNNEI. The CDR3 is 11 amino acids. Trimming removed 5 bases from V and 10 bases from J, with 12 bases in between. The CDR3 region has the DNA TGTGCCAGCAGTCAGCTCGCGGGACAGTACTTC. Protein: CASSQLAGQYF.

This clonotype was found many times. V gene TRBV29-1 combines with J gene TRBJ2-7, with 10 bases identical to TRBD2. Germline V lookup: CDR1 SQVTM, CDR2 ANQGSEA. After removal of 3 bases from V and 5 bases from J, the junction contained 7 bases not matched to a gene. The CDR3 consists of 14 residues. The CDR3 is CSVEISGGHDEQYF. As DNA, the CDR3 is TGCAGCGTTGAGATTAGCGGGGGGCATGACGAGCAGTACTTC.

The chain combines TRBV27 with TRBJ2-1, with D possibly matching TRBD1 (6 bases). From germline, CDR1 is MNHEY and CDR2 SMNVEV (reference sequence). This CDR3 region has 15 residues. Between the trimmed V and J ends, which lost 5 bases and 2 bases, there was a span of 13 bases. DNA of the CDR3: TGTGCCAGCAGTCCTCGACAGGCCGCCTACAATGAGCAGTTCTTC. It is translated as CASSPRQAAYNEQFF.

This clonotype was seen more than once but under ten times. The rearrangement links TRBV19 to TRBJ2-7; TRBD1 matches 8 bases. The CDR3 loop spans 15 amino acids. The ends lost 3 bases at V and 2 bases at J; junction bases unmatched: 6. CDR1 is LNHDA, CDR2 SQIVND, per germline (reference sequence). The CDR3 coding sequence is TGTGCCAGTAGTATGCCCGGACAGGGAACCTACGAGCAGTACTTC. Its translation: CASSMPGQGTYEQYF.

This clonotype was observed many times. This chain joins TRBV12-3 or TRBV12-4 and TRBJ1-2; D is undetermined. The CDR3 is made up of 13 amino acids. The V gene lost 3 bases and the J gene lost 8 bases, with 13 bases spanning the gap. CDR3 nucleotide sequence: TGTGCCAGCAGTTTCGGGCCGATGGAGGGCTACACCTTC. Its translation is CASSFGPMEGYTF.

J is TRBJ1-1 and V is TRBV4-2, with unresolved D. CDR3 size: 14 residues. CDR1 and CDR2 from the germline V gene are LGHNA and YNFKEQ. The germline V and J ends were trimmed by 0 bases and 8 bases, with 13 bases remaining between them. Written as DNA, the CDR3 is TGTGCCAGCAGCCAAGATTGGAGTGGCAGGGAAGCTTTCTTT. It encodes CASSQDWSGREAFF.

The table lists this clonotype with many counts. V and J are TRBV7-2 and TRBJ1-3, with a possible D match to TRBD1 (6 bases). The V gene lost 5 bases and the J gene lost 0 bases, with 14 bases spanning the gap. This CDR3 has 16 amino acids. Germline CDR1 reads SGHTA; CDR2 reads FQGNSA. CDR3 nucleotide sequence: TGTGCCAGCAGCGCTACAGGGTCGAGCTCTGGAAACACCATATATTTT. This encodes CASSATGSSSGNTIYF.